The 8 T cell receptor beta chains below all came from one sample that was sequenced in a study of high-grade serous ovarian cancer treatment subgroups. Tumor samples were obtained before definitive surgery or chemotherapy. Only in-frame clones appear in the TCRdb table, and some are missing; sequencing was by immunoSEQ multiplex PCR. The table lists about 40,000 clones, 75% to 85% of them singletons. Sequenced input: tumor tissue. The receptors stem from a human donor with high-grade serous ovarian cancer.

In regard to this clone: The junction departs from germline at one end; a sequencing error may be responsible. This chain uses TRBV5-1 with TRBJ2-7; the D is unclear. The CDR3 has 15 residues. Germline CDR1 SGHRS, CDR2 YFSETQ. CDR3 loop: CASNLFPGSSYEQYF. The CDR3, as DNA: TGCGCCAGCAACTTGTTCCCAGGAAGCTCTTACGAGCAGTACTTC.

The gene calls are TRBV7-3 and TRBJ1-1; the D gene is possibly TRBD1 (5 bases). The CDR3 contains 14 residues. Per the germline V gene, CDR1 is SGHTA and CDR2 is FQGTGA. Deletions cut 5 bases from V and 1 base from J, with 11 bases between. The CDR3 nucleotides read TGTGCCAGCAGCGAGGGGATAAAGAACACTGAAGCTTTCTTT. Amino acids: CASSEGIKNTEAFF.

The table lists this clone with a count of one. The genes are TRBV7-9 and TRBJ2-5, with TRBD2 as a possible D gene (6 bases). The length of the CDR3 is 15 residues. Trimming shortened V by 4 bases and J by 3 bases, and 15 bases separated the two germline ends. Germline values: CDR1 SEHNR, CDR2 FQNEAQ (reference sequence). CDR3 nucleotide sequence: TGTGCCAGCAGCTCCCCTAAATTAGCGGAAGAGACCCAGTACTTC. Translated: CASSSPKLAEETQYF.

The gene calls are TRBV6-5 and TRBJ1-3, with no clear D. Germline assignment: CDR1 MNHEY and CDR2 SVGAGI. The CDR3 is 15 amino acids. The V end was cut by 2 bases, the J end by 0 bases, with 8 bases between. The CDR3 region is CASSYSPNSGNTIYF. The CDR3 nucleotides read TGTGCCAGCAGTTACAGTCCCAACTCTGGAAACACCATATATTTT.

The V gene is TRBV7-6, the J gene TRBJ2-7; 10 bases line up with TRBD2. After removal of 4 bases from V and 0 bases from J, the junction contained 12 bases not matched to a gene. The CDR3 has 18 amino acids. Germline V gene lookup returns CDR1 SGHVS and CDR2 FNYEAQ. The CDR3 reads CASSSSASTSGYSYEQYF. The CDR3 DNA reads as TGTGCCAGCAGCTCGAGTGCCTCGACTAGCGGGTACTCCTACGAGCAGTACTTC.

This sequence joins TRBV5-1 and TRBJ1-2; D uncertain. The CDR3 totals 13 residues. With 0 bases removed from V and 5 bases from J, the gap between germline ends came to 8 bases. Germline V gene sequence: CDR1 SGHRS, CDR2 YFSETQ. The CDR3 DNA follows: TGCGCCAGCAGCTTGGAACAGCGTTATGGCTACACCTTC. Protein product: CASSLEQRYGYTF. Full variable domain (outside the CDR3, taken from reference TRBV5-1 and TRBJ1-2): KAGVTQTPRYLIKTRGQQVTLSCSPISGHRSVSWYQQTPGQGLQFLFEYFSETQRNKGNFPGRFSGRQFSNSRSEMNVSTLELGDSALYLCASSLEQRYGYTFGSGTRLTVV.

This clone was seen a few times. The CDR3 reads CASSQVGGARGYTF. CDR3 coding DNA: TGTGCCAGCAGCCAAGTAGGGGGGGCGCGTGGCTACACCTTC. This sequence joins TRBV4-2 and TRBJ1-2; possible D gene TRBD1, 6 bases. The CDR3 loop spans 14 amino acids. Germline values: CDR1 LGHNA, CDR2 YNFKEQ. Trimming took off 1 base at V and 7 bases at J, with 13 bases between the two ends.

CDR3 bases: TGTGCCAGCAGCCAAGATGAAGACAGGGCGGGTCAGCCCCAGCATTTT. Translating gives CASSQDEDRAGQPQHF. The gene calls are TRBV4-2 and TRBJ1-5, with 7 bases aligning to TRBD1. The germline CDR1 and CDR2 sequences are LGHNA and YNFKEQ. V was pared by 0 bases and J by 6 bases, with 8 bases of the junction left unmatched. This CDR3 spans 16 amino acids.